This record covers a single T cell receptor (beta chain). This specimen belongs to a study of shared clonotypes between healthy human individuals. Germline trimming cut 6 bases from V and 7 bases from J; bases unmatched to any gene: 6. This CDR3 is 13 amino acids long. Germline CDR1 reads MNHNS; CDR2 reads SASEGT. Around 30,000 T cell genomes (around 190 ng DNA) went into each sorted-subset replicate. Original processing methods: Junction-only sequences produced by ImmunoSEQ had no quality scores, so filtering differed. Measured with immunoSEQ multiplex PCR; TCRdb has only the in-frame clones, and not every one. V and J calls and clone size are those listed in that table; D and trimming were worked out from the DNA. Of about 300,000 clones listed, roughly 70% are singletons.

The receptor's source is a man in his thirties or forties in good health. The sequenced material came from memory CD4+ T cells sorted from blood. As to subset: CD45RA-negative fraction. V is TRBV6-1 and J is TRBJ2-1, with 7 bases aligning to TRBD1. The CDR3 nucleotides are TGTGCCAGCAGGGGCAGGGGGTGGAATGAGCAGTTCTTC. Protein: CASRGRGWNEQFF.